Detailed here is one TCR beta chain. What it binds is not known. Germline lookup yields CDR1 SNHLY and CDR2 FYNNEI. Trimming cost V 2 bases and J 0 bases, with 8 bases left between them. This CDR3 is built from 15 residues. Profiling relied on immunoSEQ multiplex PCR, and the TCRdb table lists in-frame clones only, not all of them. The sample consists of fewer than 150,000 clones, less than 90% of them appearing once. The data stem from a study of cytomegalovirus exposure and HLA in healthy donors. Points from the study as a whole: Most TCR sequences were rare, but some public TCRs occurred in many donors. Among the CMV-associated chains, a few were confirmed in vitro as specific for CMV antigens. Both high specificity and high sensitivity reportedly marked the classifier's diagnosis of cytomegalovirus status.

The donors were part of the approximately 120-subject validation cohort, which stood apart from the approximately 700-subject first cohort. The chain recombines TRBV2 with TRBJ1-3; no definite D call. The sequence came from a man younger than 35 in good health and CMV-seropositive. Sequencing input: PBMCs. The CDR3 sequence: CASSESGGSGNTIYF. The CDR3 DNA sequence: TGTGCCAGCAGTGAATCTGGCGGCTCTGGAAACACCATATATTTT.